This T cell receptor (beta chain) was sequenced in a study of T cells in Graves' hyperthyroidism and ophthalmopathy. General study findings and limits: Most clonotypes that expanded in the thyroid above 0.001 also showed up in blood. The model anticipated ophthalmopathy a median approximately 6.6 months pre-onset.

CDR1 and CDR2 from the germline V gene are DFQATT and SNEGSKA (reference sequence). This CDR3 has 16 amino acids. The V and J ends lost 5 bases and 0 bases, in that order; junction bases with no gene match: 6. Ten or more counts support this clonotype. The target antigen is unknown. Exclusion criteria comprised uncontrolled infection, other autoimmune disease, pregnancy or lactation. Clinical symptoms, serum thyroxine, TRAb, thyroid ultrasound and orbital computed tomography established diagnosis. Amplified TCR beta CDR3 regions derived from RNA transcripts. Researchers ran a first-round RT-PCR on the TCR CDR3 using the HTBI primer set. TCRdb analysed the multiplex PCR reads with MiXCR anew, one entry per CDR3 protein. The table has about 410,000 distinct CDR3 sequences, about 14% seen once.

The sequence was obtained from a woman aged 30 to 39 with Graves' ophthalmopathy. The genes are TRBV20-1 and TRBJ2-5; 13 bases are shared with TRBD2. What was sequenced was blood. CDR3 DNA sequence: TGCAGTGCTCCCCGGACTAGCGGGGGTAACCAAGAGACCCAGTACTTC. This sequence encodes CSAPRTSGGNQETQYF.